The 20 T cell receptor beta chains reported below all come from one sample, sequenced in a study of T cells after yellow fever vaccination. TCRdb re-analysed the 5' RACE reads in MiXCR, keeping a single row per CDR3 protein. The repertoire holds about 45,000 distinct CDR3 sequences, with 5.5% to 8% as singletons. The sample was PBMCs, either bulk or a sorted T-cell subset (CD4+, CD8+, memory, or dextramer-sorted; not recorded which), taken 45 days after the yellow fever booster vaccination. The receptor source for this set is a man in his thirties or forties who received the YFV17D yellow fever vaccine.

On this clonotype: This sequence may be a read error, since a much larger clone differs from it by one base. J is TRBJ2-5 and V is TRBV12-3 or TRBV12-4; 11 positions agree with TRBD2. The CDR3 contains 16 residues. This CDR3 is CVSSSSGRAGLGTQYF. The CDR3 DNA sequence: TGTGTCAGCAGTAGTAGCGGGAGGGCCGGATTGGGGACCCAGTACTTC.

This clonotype was seen a few times. This chain uses TRBV6-1 with TRBJ2-1, with TRBD2 matching over 8 bases. Germline V lookup: CDR1 MNHNS, CDR2 SASEGT. CDR3 length: 16 amino acids. V lost 7 bases and J lost 5; bases outside the gene matches: 13. The CDR3 coding sequence is TGTGCCAGCACTAGATCCGGGACTAGGGTCCACAATGAGCAGTTCTTC. Protein product: CASTRSGTRVHNEQFF.

This clonotype was recorded at least ten times. V is TRBV3-1 and J is TRBJ2-7, with a possible D match to TRBD1 (6 bases). Trimming took off 4 bases at V and 9 bases at J, with 22 bases between the two ends. The CDR3 runs 15 residues. The germline CDR1 and CDR2 sequences are LGHDT and YNNKEL (reference sequence). DNA for the CDR3: TGTGCCAGCAGCCCCCTCGGGGACAAGGGAAAGCGGCAGTACTTC. Translating gives CASSPLGDKGKRQYF.

This clonotype was observed at least ten times. The chain carries TRBV28 and TRBJ2-7, with 8 bases aligning to TRBD2. The CDR3 has 14 residues. Germline trimming cut 6 bases from V and 1 base from J; bases unmatched to any gene: 5. Germline CDR1 reads MDHEN; CDR2 reads SYDVKM. The CDR3 DNA reads TGTGCCAGCAGGTCGAGCGGGAGTTCCTACGAGCAGTACTTC. It specifies CASRSSGSSYEQYF.

The chain carries TRBV28 and TRBJ2-5; the D is unclear. The CDR3 is made up of 13 amino acids. V was shortened by 2 bases and J by 4 bases, with 8 bases between the two germline ends. In germline, CDR1 is MDHEN, CDR2 SYDVKM. The chain's CDR3 is CASSLDSPETQYF. CDR3 bases: TGTGCCAGCAGTTTAGACTCCCCAGAGACCCAGTACTTC.

This clonotype was found many times. The chain has TRBV28 and TRBJ2-1; D is unclear. In germline, CDR1 is MDHEN, CDR2 SYDVKM. The CDR3 contains 12 residues. Trimming cost V 1 base and J 5 bases, with 3 bases left between them. The DNA of the CDR3 is TGTGCCAGCAGTTTATTTAACAATGAGCAGTTCTTC. Translated: CASSLFNNEQFF.

This clonotype was seen at least ten times. This sequence joins TRBV23-1 and TRBJ1-4; D remains unclear. TRBV23-1 is identified as an open reading frame with a role that is uncertain. Between the trimmed V and J ends, which lost 2 bases and 8 bases, there was a span of 33 bases. The CDR3 consists of 21 residues. CDR3 amino acids: CASSQVAHGDGRPGTREKLFF. The CDR3 nucleotides read TGCGCCAGCAGTCAAGTCGCTCACGGCGATGGGCGACCGGGAACGCGGGAAAAACTGTTTTTT.

In this sample, this clonotype turned up many times. The CDR3 loop reads CASSSGSYYGYTF. The CDR3 coding sequence is TGTGCCAGCAGTTCGGGGAGTTACTATGGCTACACCTTC. This chain uses TRBV6-2 or TRBV6-3 with TRBJ1-2; the D is unclear. The CDR3 runs 13 residues. Germline V CDR1 and CDR2: MNHEY, SVGEGT. With 4 bases removed from V and 3 bases from J, the gap between germline ends came to 9 bases.

V usage is TRBV30 and J usage is TRBJ2-1; 8 positions agree with TRBD2. CDR3 length equals 14 residues. Looked up from germline, CDR1 is GTSNPN and CDR2 is SVGIG (reference sequence). V gave up 4 bases and J gave up 0 bases; unmatched junction bases: 2. The DNA for the CDR3 is TGTGCCTGGAATAGCGGGAACTCCTACAATGAGCAGTTCTTC. It encodes CAWNSGNSYNEQFF.

By share of the sample, this clonotype is medium-sized (0.01 to 0.1%). The genes are TRBV29-1 and TRBJ2-7; D assignment may be TRBD1 or TRBD2 (5 bases each). CDR3 length: 13 residues. V shed 3 bases and J shed 7 bases, with 16 bases lying between them. CDR1 is SQVTM and CDR2 is ANQGSEA in the germline V gene. CDR3 bases: TGCAGCGTTGAGGCAGGGACCCTTTATGAGCAGTACTTC. Protein sequence: CSVEAGTLYEQYF.

This clonotype was observed a handful of times. The rearrangement uses TRBV11-2 and TRBJ2-1; either TRBD1 or TRBD2 may supply D (6 bases each). Germline V lookup: CDR1 SGHAT, CDR2 FQNNGV. The CDR3 is made up of 17 amino acids. Trimming cost V 1 base and J 1 base, with 14 bases left between them. This CDR3 is CASSLGPAGTSYNEQFF. The CDR3 nucleotides read TGTGCCAGCAGCTTAGGGCCGGCGGGGACATCCTACAATGAGCAGTTCTTC.

This clonotype was counted only a few times. The V and J genes are TRBV10-2 and TRBJ2-1; 11 nucleotides align to TRBD2. With V trimmed by 8 bases and J by 9 bases, 6 bases remained unmatched. This CDR3 has 13 residues. Germline V gene sequence: CDR1 WSHSY, CDR2 SAAADI. The CDR3 bases are TGCGCCAGCGTCGGGACTAGCGGCGGTGAGCAGTTCTTC. It yields the protein CASVGTSGGEQFF.

This clonotype was seen many times. The chain is built from TRBV29-1 and TRBJ2-5; D remains unclear. Trimming took 6 bases from V and 1 from J, leaving 9 bases between them. The CDR3 totals 12 residues. Germline values: CDR1 SQVTM, CDR2 ANQGSEA. The CDR3 DNA reads as TGCAGCGTGAAACATCTCCAAGAGACCCAGTACTTC. Its protein product is CSVKHLQETQYF.

V is TRBV5-5 and J is TRBJ2-1; tentative D call: TRBD1 (6 bases). From germline, CDR1 is SGHKS and CDR2 YYEKEE (reference sequence). The CDR3 covers 16 residues. The ends were cut back, 7 bases at V and 6 bases at J, with 23 bases in the middle. The CDR3 DNA is TGTGCCAGCTGCCTGGACGTTTGGGCCAGGGGCAATGAGCAGTTCTTC. Its translation: CASCLDVWARGNEQFF. Supplemented by reference TRBV5-5 and TRBJ2-1, the full variable domain reads DAGVTQSPTHLIKTRGQQVTLRCSPISGHKSVSWYQQVLGQGPQFIFQYYEKEERGRGNFPDRFSARQFPNYSSELNVNALLLGDSALYLCASCLDVWARGNEQFFGPGTRLTVL.

This clonotype was observed many times. The chain joins TRBV20-1 to TRBJ1-1; maybe TRBD1 (6 bases). Trimming pared 5 bases from V and 6 bases from J, leaving 16 bases between. The CDR3 has 13 residues. CDR1 is DFQATT, CDR2 SNEGSKA, per germline (reference sequence). CDR3 sequence: CSAGGGGLPEAFF. The CDR3 DNA reads TGCAGTGCTGGCGGGGGGGGCCTGCCTGAAGCTTTCTTT.

The V call is TRBV20-1, the J call TRBJ2-3; D is undetermined. The CDR3 consists of 12 residues. Germline CDR1 and CDR2: DFQATT and SNEGSKA (reference sequence). DNA of the CDR3: TGCAGCGGAGCCTCTCCCACAGATACGCAGTATTTT. Translating gives CSGASPTDTQYF.

Ten or more counts support this clonotype. The chain has TRBV11-3 and TRBJ2-2; the D is unclear. There are 14 residues in the CDR3. Trimming left V 4 bases short and J 6 bases short, with 12 bases between. The germline gives CDR1 SGHNT, CDR2 YENEEA. The CDR3 DNA reads as TGTGCCAGCAGCTCCAAAGTCCCTCCCGGGGAGCTGTTTTTT. Its protein product is CASSSKVPPGELFF.

In its sample, this clonotype was seen a few times. The chain has TRBV19 and TRBJ2-7; TRBD2 is a possible D gene (5 bases). CDR1 is LNHDA and CDR2 is SQIVND in the germline V gene (reference sequence). Trimming pared 3 bases from V and 1 base from J, leaving 10 bases between. The CDR3 contains 14 residues. The CDR3 coding sequence is TGTGCCAGTAGTATCGAGGGCCAATCCTACGAGCAGTACTTC. Translation: CASSIEGQSYEQYF.

The chain uses TRBV18 and TRBJ2-7; a weak D match, TRBD1 (5 bases). The CDR3 spans 15 residues. V was clipped by 3 bases and J by 2 bases, with 14 bases between them. Per the germline V gene, CDR1 is KGHSH and CDR2 is LQKENI. CDR3: CASSPRAGPTYEQYF. The CDR3 coding sequence is TGTGCCAGCTCACCCAGGGCAGGCCCGACCTACGAGCAGTACTTC.

The V and J genes are TRBV10-3 and TRBJ2-7; D may be TRBD2 (6 bases). The CDR3 has 14 residues. Trimming pared 5 bases from V and 6 bases from J, leaving 17 bases between. Per the germline V gene, CDR1 is ENHRY and CDR2 is SYGVKD. CDR3 residues: CAISYIGSEGEQYF. The CDR3 nucleotides are TGTGCCATCAGTTATATCGGGAGTGAGGGCGAGCAGTACTTC.